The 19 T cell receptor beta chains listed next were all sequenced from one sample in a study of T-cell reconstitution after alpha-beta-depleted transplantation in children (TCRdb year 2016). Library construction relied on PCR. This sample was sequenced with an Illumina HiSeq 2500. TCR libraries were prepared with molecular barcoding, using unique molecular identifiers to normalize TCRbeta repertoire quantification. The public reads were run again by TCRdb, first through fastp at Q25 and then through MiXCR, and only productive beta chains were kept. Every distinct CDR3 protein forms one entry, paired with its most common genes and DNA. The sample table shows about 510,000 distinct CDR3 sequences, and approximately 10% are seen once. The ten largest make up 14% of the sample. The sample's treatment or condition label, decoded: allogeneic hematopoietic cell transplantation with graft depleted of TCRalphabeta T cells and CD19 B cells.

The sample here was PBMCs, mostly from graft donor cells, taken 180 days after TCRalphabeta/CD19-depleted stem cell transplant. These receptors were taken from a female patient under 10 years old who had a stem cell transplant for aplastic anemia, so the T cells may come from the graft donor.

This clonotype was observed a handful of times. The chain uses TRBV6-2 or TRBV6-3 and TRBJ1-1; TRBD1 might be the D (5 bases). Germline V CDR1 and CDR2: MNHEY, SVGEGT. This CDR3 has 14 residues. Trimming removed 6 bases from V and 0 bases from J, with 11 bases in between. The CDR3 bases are TGTGCCAGCAGGATACCCAGGGTGAACACTGAAGCTTTCTTT. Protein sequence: CASRIPRVNTEAFF.

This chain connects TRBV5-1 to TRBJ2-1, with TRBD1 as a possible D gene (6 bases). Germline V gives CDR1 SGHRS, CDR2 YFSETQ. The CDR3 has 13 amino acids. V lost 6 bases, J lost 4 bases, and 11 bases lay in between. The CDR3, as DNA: TGCGCCAGCATCCCACAGGGTTACAATGAGCAGTTCTTC. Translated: CASIPQGYNEQFF.

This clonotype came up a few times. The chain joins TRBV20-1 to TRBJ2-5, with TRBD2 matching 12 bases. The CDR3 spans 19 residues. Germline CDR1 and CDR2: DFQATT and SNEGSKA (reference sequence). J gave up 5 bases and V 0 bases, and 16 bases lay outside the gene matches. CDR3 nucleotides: TGCAGTGCTAGAGAAGCTAGCGGGAGGGCCGGGCGGGTTTGGGAGACCCAGTACTTC. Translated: CSAREASGRAGRVWETQYF.

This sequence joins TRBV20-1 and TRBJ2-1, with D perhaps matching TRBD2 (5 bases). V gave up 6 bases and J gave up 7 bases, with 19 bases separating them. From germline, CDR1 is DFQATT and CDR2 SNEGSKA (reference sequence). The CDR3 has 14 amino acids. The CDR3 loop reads CSAKGGRRGNEQFF. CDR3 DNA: TGCAGTGCCAAAGGTGGCCGGAGAGGGAATGAGCAGTTCTTC.

The CDR3 loop is CASSIDGLAGVVHEQFF. The CDR3 DNA follows: TGTGCCAGTAGTATAGACGGACTAGCGGGAGTAGTTCATGAGCAGTTCTTC. V is TRBV19 and J is TRBJ2-1, with 13 bases that match TRBD2. CDR1 LNHDA and CDR2 SQIVND come from the germline V gene (reference sequence). The CDR3 is 17 amino acids. V was pared by 0 bases and J by 8 bases, with 7 bases of the junction left unmatched.

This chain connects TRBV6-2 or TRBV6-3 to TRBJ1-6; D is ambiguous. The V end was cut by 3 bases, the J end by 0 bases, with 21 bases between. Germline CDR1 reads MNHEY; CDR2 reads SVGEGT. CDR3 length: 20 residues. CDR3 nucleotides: TGTGCCAGCAGTTATCGGGGTCCTCACGGGAGGAGCTCCTATAATTCACCCCTCCACTTT. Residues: CASSYRGPHGRSSYNSPLHF.

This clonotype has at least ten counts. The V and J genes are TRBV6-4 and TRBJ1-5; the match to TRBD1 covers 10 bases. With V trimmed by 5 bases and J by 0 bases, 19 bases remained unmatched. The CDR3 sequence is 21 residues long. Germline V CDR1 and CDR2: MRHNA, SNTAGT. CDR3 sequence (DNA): TGTGCCAGCAGTCCAGGGGGACAGGGGACCCTATGGAGGGATAGCAATCAGCCCCAGCATTTT. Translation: CASSPGGQGTLWRDSNQPQHF.

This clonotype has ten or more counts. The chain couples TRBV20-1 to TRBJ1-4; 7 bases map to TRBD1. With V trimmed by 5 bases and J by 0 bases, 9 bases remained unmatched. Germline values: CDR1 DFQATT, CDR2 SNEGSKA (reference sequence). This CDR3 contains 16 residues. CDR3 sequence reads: CSAHTSGGATNEKLFF. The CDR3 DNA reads TGCAGTGCTCATACATCAGGGGGGGCAACTAATGAAAAACTGTTTTTT.

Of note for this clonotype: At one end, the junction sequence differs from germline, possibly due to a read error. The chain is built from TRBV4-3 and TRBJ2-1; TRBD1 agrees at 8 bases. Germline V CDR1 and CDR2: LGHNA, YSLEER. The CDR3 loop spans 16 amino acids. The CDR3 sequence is CASSLGQGDAYNEEFF. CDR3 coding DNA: TGCGCCAGCAGCCTAGGACAGGGCGATGCTTACAATGAGGAGTTCTTC.

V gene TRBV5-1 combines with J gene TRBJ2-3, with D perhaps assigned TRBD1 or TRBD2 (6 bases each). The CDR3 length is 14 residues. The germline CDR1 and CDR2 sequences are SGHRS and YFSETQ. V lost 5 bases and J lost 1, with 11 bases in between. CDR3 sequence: CASRQGGGTDTQYF. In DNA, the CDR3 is TGCGCCAGCAGACAGGGCGGGGGCACAGATACGCAGTATTTT.

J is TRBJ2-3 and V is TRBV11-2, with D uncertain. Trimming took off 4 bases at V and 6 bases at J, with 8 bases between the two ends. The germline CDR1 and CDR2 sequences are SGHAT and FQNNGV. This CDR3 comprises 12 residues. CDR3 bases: TGTGCCAGCAGCTCACGGATGGATACGCAGTATTTT. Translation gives CASSSRMDTQYF.

The CDR3 reads CASSFASSPSYEQYF. In nucleotides, the CDR3 is TGTGCCAGCAGCTTCGCTAGCTCACCTTCCTACGAGCAGTACTTC. The chain has TRBV7-2 and TRBJ2-7; D is possibly TRBD2 (5 bases). V lost 3 bases, J lost 1 base, and 13 bases lay in between. CDR1 and CDR2 from the germline V gene are SGHTA and FQGNSA. The CDR3 extends over 15 amino acids.

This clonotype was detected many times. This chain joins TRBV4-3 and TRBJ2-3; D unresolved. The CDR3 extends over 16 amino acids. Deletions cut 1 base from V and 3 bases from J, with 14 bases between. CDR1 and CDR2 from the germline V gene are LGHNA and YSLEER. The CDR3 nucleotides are TGCGCCAGCAGCCAAGTAGATAGTCTGGGGACAGATACGCAGTATTTT. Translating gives CASSQVDSLGTDTQYF.

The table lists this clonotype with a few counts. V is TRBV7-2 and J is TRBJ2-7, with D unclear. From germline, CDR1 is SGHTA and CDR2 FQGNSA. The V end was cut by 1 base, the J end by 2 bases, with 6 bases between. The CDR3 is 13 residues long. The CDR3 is CASSLEPAYEQYV. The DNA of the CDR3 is TGTGCCAGCAGCTTAGAACCAGCCTACGAGCAGTACGTC.

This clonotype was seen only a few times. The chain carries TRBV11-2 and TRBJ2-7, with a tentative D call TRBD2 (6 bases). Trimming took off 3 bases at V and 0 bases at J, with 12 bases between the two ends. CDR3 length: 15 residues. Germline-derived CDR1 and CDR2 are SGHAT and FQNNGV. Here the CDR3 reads CASSFSFSGSYEQYF. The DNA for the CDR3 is TGTGCCAGCAGCTTCTCGTTTAGCGGCTCCTACGAGCAGTACTTC.

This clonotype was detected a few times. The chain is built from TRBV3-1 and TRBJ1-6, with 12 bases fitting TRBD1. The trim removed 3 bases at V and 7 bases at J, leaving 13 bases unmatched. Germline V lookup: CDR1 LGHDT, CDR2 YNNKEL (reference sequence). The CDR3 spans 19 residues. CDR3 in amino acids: CASSHSSGTGGQWNSPLHF. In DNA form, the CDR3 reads TGTGCCAGCAGCCATTCTTCCGGGACAGGGGGCCAGTGGAATTCACCCCTCCACTTT.

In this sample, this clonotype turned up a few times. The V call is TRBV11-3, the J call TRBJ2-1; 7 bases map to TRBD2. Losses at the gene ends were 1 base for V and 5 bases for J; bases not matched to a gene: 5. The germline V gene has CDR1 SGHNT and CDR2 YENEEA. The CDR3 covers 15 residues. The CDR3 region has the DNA TGTGCCAGCAGCTTAGCGGGAGGTGGGGACAATGAGCAGTTCTTC. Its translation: CASSLAGGGDNEQFF.

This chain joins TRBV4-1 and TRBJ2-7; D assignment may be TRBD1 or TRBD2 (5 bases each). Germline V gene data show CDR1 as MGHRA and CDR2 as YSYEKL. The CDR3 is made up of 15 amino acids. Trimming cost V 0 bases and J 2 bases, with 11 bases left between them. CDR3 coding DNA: TGCGCCAGCAGCCAAGAGCCGGGACGGGCCTACGAGCAGTACGTC. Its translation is CASSQEPGRAYEQYV.

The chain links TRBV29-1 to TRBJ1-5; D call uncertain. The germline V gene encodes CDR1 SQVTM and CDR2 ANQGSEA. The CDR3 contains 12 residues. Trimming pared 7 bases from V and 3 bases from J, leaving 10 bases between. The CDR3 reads CSAQGFNQPQHF. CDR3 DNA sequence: TGCAGCGCACAAGGCTTCAATCAGCCCCAGCATTTT.